A single sample gave rise to the 16 T cell receptor beta chains below, sequenced in a study of T cell responses to AZD1222 COVID-19 vaccine. Only in-frame clones appear in the TCRdb table, and some are missing; sequencing was by immunoSEQ multiplex PCR. The sample consists of 100,000 to 120,000 clones, about 90% of them appearing once. Specimen: peripheral blood, collected 28 days after the second AZD1222 dose. These receptors were collected from an adult who received the AZD1222 COVID-19 vaccine.

The chain recombines TRBV7-2 with TRBJ1-1; D is ambiguous. Per the germline V gene, CDR1 is SGHTA and CDR2 is FQGNSA. Trimming cost V 4 bases and J 10 bases, with 19 bases left between them. The CDR3 contains 14 residues. CDR3 bases: TGTGCCAGCAGCTCGAGTCAGGCCGGGGTTGGAGCTTTCTTT. It translates to CASSSSQAGVGAFF.

The chain has TRBV19 and TRBJ2-6, with a tentative D call TRBD1 (6 bases). Per the germline V gene, CDR1 is LNHDA and CDR2 is SQIVND (reference sequence). This CDR3 is 17 amino acids long. The V end lost 6 bases, the J end lost 0 bases, and 15 bases lay between the germline ends. The CDR3 nucleotides are TGTGCCAGTAGAACACAGGGAATTAGCTCTGGGGCCAACGTCCTGACTTTC. Protein product: CASRTQGISSGANVLTF.

In DNA form, the CDR3 reads TGTGCCAGCAGCTTCCCGGGACAGGGTAGGGGGAGGGTTTCCTACGAGCAGTACTTC. Protein sequence: CASSFPGQGRGRVSYEQYF. The V gene is TRBV7-8, the J gene TRBJ2-7; 9 bases match TRBD1. There are 19 residues in the CDR3. Germline V gene sequence: CDR1 SGHVS, CDR2 FQNEAQ. Trimming removed 3 bases from V and 1 base from J; junction bases left unmatched: 16. The full variable domain, completed using reference TRBV7-8 and TRBJ2-7, is GAGVSQSPRYKVAKRGQDVALRCDPISGHVSLFWYQQALGQGPEFLTYFQNEAQLDKSGLPSDRFFAERPEGSVSTLKIQRTQQEDSAVYLCASSFPGQGRGRVSYEQYFGPGTRLTVT.

The chain links TRBV4-1 to TRBJ1-2; 7 bases line up with TRBD1. The V gene end was trimmed by 1 base and the J gene end by 1 base; junction bases not matched to a gene: 6. CDR1 is MGHRA, CDR2 YSYEKL, per germline. CDR3 size: 16 residues. The CDR3 DNA follows: TGCGCCAGCAGCCAAGTATTGGGACAGAATAACTATGGCTACACCTTC. Its translation is CASSQVLGQNNYGYTF.

The gene calls are TRBV29-1 and TRBJ2-3; D is possibly TRBD2 (6 bases). CDR1 and CDR2 (germline): SQVTM, ANQGSEA. There are 13 residues in the CDR3. V lost 4 bases to trimming and J lost 6 bases, with 14 bases between them. The CDR3 nucleotides are TGCAGCGTTGTAGGCGGGGCCCACGATACGCAGTATTTT. Amino acids: CSVVGGAHDTQYF.

V is TRBV5-1 and J is TRBJ2-1; 13 bases match TRBD2. Germline lookup yields CDR1 SGHRS and CDR2 YFSETQ. The V gene end was trimmed by 6 bases and the J gene end by 5 bases; junction bases not matched to a gene: 5. This CDR3 is built from 15 residues. This CDR3 reads CASTRTSGRDNEQFF. For the CDR3, the DNA is TGCGCCAGCACCCGGACTAGCGGGAGAGACAATGAGCAGTTCTTC.

This sequence joins TRBV18 and TRBJ2-5, with 8 bases aligning to TRBD1. The CDR3 loop spans 14 amino acids. Germline CDR1 reads KGHSH; CDR2 reads LQKENI. Unmatched junction bases numbered 7, after V lost 3 bases and J lost 7 bases. The CDR3 region has the DNA TGTGCCAGCTCACCCCGAGACAGGGGTGGGACCCAGTACTTC. Amino acids: CASSPRDRGGTQYF.

The chain recombines TRBV5-4 with TRBJ1-2, with a tentative D call TRBD1 (5 bases). Germline assignment: CDR1 SGHNT and CDR2 YYREEE (reference sequence). V was clipped by 4 bases and J by 8 bases, with 15 bases between them. This CDR3 is 13 amino acids long. The CDR3 loop is CASSPRDGGGYTF. As DNA, the CDR3 is TGTGCCAGCAGCCCTCGGGACGGTGGGGGCTACACCTTC.

This clone was seen just once. The chain recombines TRBV2 with TRBJ1-3; a weak D match, TRBD1 (6 bases). Germline CDR1 and CDR2: SNHLY and FYNNEI. The CDR3 loop spans 15 amino acids. The V end was cut by 1 base, the J end by 1 base, with 8 bases between. CDR3 coding DNA: TGTGCCAGCAGTGAAGTAGGGGGATCTGGAAACACCATATATTTT. It is translated as CASSEVGGSGNTIYF. Full variable domain (remainder filled in from reference TRBV2 and TRBJ1-3): EPEVTQTPSHQVTQMGQEVILRCVPISNHLYFYWYRQILGQKVEFLVSFYNNEISEKSEIFDDQFSVERPDGSNFTLKIRSTKLEDSAMYFCASSEVGGSGNTIYFGEGSWLTVV.

V is TRBV19 and J is TRBJ1-4; D gene ambiguous. The CDR3 contains 13 residues. Germline V gene data show CDR1 as LNHDA and CDR2 as SQIVND (reference sequence). V shed 0 bases and J shed 7 bases, with 6 bases lying between them. CDR3 in amino acids: CASSIDRGEKLFF. In nucleotides, the CDR3 is TGTGCCAGTAGTATAGATCGGGGTGAAAAACTGTTTTTT.

The genes are TRBV6-5 and TRBJ2-7, with TRBD1 as a possible D gene (6 bases). V lost 7 bases, J lost 6 bases, and 22 bases lay in between. This CDR3 contains 15 residues. CDR1 and CDR2 (germline): MNHEY, SVGAGI. CDR3 region: CASKSHFRGWVEQYF. CDR3 bases: TGTGCCAGCAAATCCCATTTCAGGGGATGGGTCGAGCAGTACTTC.

This chain connects TRBV5-1 to TRBJ2-3; D is tentatively TRBD1 or TRBD2 (5 bases each). V lost 3 bases and J lost 9, with 17 bases in between. The CDR3 is made up of 14 amino acids. CDR1 is SGHRS and CDR2 is YFSETQ in the germline V gene. CDR3 DNA: TGCGCCAGCAGCTGGGACCGGGCCAAAGGAACGCAGTATTTT. Its translation is CASSWDRAKGTQYF.

The chain combines TRBV29-1 with TRBJ2-7; TRBD2 might be the D (5 bases). This CDR3 contains 13 residues. Germline assignment: CDR1 SQVTM and CDR2 ANQGSEA. V shed 0 bases and J shed 4 bases, with 10 bases lying between them. CDR3: CSVEERGRYEQYF. DNA for the CDR3: TGCAGCGTTGAAGAACGGGGTCGTTACGAGCAGTACTTC.

The V and J genes are TRBV3-1 (or the pseudogene TRBV3-2) and TRBJ1-5; the match to TRBD1 covers 9 bases. The V gene end was trimmed by 1 base and the J gene end by 4 bases; junction bases not matched to a gene: 2. Germline lookup yields CDR1 LGHDT and CDR2 YNNKEL (reference sequence). There are 15 residues in the CDR3. The CDR3 spells CASSQGTGANQPQHF. The CDR3 DNA is TGTGCCAGCAGCCAAGGGACAGGGGCTAATCAGCCCCAGCATTTT.

This clone was observed once. The J gene is TRBJ1-2, the V gene TRBV29-1; D remains unclear. CDR3 size: 12 residues. V gave up 2 bases and J gave up 4 bases, with 8 bases separating them. Germline CDR1 SQVTM, CDR2 ANQGSEA. The CDR3 DNA follows: TGCAGCGTTGAACAGGCCGGCTATGGCTACACCTTC. Protein product: CSVEQAGYGYTF.

The V gene is TRBV2, the J gene TRBJ2-7, with TRBD1 matching over 9 bases. CDR1 is SNHLY, CDR2 FYNNEI, per germline. There are 12 residues in the CDR3. Trimming cost V 6 bases and J 5 bases; bases outside gene matches: 2. CDR3 residues: CASRDRGDEQYF. In DNA form, the CDR3 reads TGTGCCAGCAGGGACAGGGGTGACGAGCAGTACTTC. The full variable domain, in which reference TRBV2 and TRBJ2-7 provide the parts outside the CDR3, is EPEVTQTPSHQVTQMGQEVILRCVPISNHLYFYWYRQILGQKVEFLVSFYNNEISEKSEIFDDQFSVERPDGSNFTLKIRSTKLEDSAMYFCASRDRGDEQYFGPGTRLTVT.